What follows describes a single T cell receptor (beta chain). This record comes from a study of control samples from healthy donors and cancer patients. The CDR3 extends over 14 amino acids. From germline, CDR1 is SGHDT and CDR2 YYEEEE. The V gene lost 1 base and the J gene lost 2 bases, with 9 bases spanning the gap. Profiling relied on immunoSEQ multiplex PCR, and the TCRdb table lists in-frame clones only, not all of them. Among 61,000 or so clones, 85% to 90% were seen once, and the ten largest hold about 6.5%. The source of this sequence is a man in his sixties with colorectal cancer. The chain uses TRBV5-6 and TRBJ1-2; D is undetermined. The sample comprised PBMCs. DNA for the CDR3: TGTGCCAGCAGCTTGCCCCAGAGGAACTATGGCTACACCTTC. Translation gives CASSLPQRNYGYTF.